This T cell receptor beta chain was sequenced for a study of T cell responses to AZD1222 COVID-19 vaccine. Study outcomes and limitations: Among those given AZD1222, only 6 or 7 were seropositive at baseline. Mostly white British, mostly female donors; authors suggested clonal diversity may be underestimated.

Assay: immunoSEQ multiplex PCR; the TCRdb copy retains only in-frame clones and omits some. The data show 110,000 to 150,000 clones, with 93% seen just once and under 6.5% held by the top ten. The V gene lost 0 bases and the J gene lost 3 bases, with 7 bases spanning the gap. This CDR3 spans 14 amino acids. Germline CDR1 and CDR2: SGHRS and YFSETQ. Details on this clone: Its antigen is not identified.

The chain couples TRBV5-1 to TRBJ1-5, with D hard to call. The sequenced sample was peripheral blood, obtained on day 0 of AZD1222 vaccination. The sequence was obtained from an adult in good health. CDR3 nucleotides: TGCGCCAGCAGCTTGGAGGGCCACAATCAGCCCCAGCATTTT. Amino acids: CASSLEGHNQPQHF. Drawing the rest from reference TRBV5-1 and TRBJ1-5, the complete variable domain is KAGVTQTPRYLIKTRGQQVTLSCSPISGHRSVSWYQQTPGQGLQFLFEYFSETQRNKGNFPGRFSGRQFSNSRSEMNVSTLELGDSALYLCASSLEGHNQPQHFGDGTRLSIL.